Presented here are 15 T cell receptor beta chains from one specimen sequenced in a study of blood T cell repertoires in COVID-19. The method was immunoSEQ multiplex PCR; TCRdb's version includes in-frame clones alone and lacks a portion of them. The sample holds approximately 300,000 clones, 87% seen once. Sequenced input: peripheral blood. The source is a woman between 45 and 60 years old who had recovered from COVID-19.

This clone was seen only once. The V and J genes are TRBV28 and TRBJ1-1; 8 nucleotides align to TRBD1. Unmatched junction bases numbered 9, after V lost 8 bases and J lost 4 bases. The CDR3 extends over 14 amino acids. Germline V CDR1 and CDR2: MDHEN, SYDVKM. The CDR3 is CASGGQGLATEAFF. In nucleotides, the CDR3 is TGTGCCAGCGGCGGACAGGGTCTTGCCACTGAAGCTTTCTTT.

V usage is TRBV7-8 and J usage is TRBJ2-1; 8 bases fit TRBD2. V was clipped by 5 bases and J by 1 base; unmatched bases: 4. The length of the CDR3 is 15 residues. Germline lookup yields CDR1 SGHVS and CDR2 FQNEAQ. CDR3 sequence (DNA): TGTGCCAGCAGCCCCTTAGCGGGATCCTACAATGAGCAGTTCTTC. This translates into CASSPLAGSYNEQFF.

This clone was observed a single time. The V call is TRBV6-5, the J call TRBJ2-7; 9 nucleotides align to TRBD1. Losses at the gene ends were 2 bases for V and 6 bases for J; bases not matched to a gene: 5. The CDR3 has 14 amino acids. Looked up from germline, CDR1 is MNHEY and CDR2 is SVGAGI. CDR3 nucleotide sequence: TGTGCCAGCAGTTACAGGGGGACAGGGCGCGAGCAGTACTTC. This gives the protein CASSYRGTGREQYF.

This chain uses TRBV7-2 with TRBJ1-3; tentatively, D is TRBD1 (6 bases). V was trimmed by 1 base and J by 6 bases, leaving 16 bases between them. The CDR3 consists of 16 residues. Germline lookup yields CDR1 SGHTA and CDR2 FQGNSA. The CDR3 here is CASSLGSLGAQNTIYF. Here the CDR3 DNA reads TGTGCCAGCAGCTTAGGTTCCTTGGGGGCTCAAAACACCATATATTTT.

The V gene is TRBV7-2, the J gene TRBJ1-1, with D perhaps matching TRBD1 (5 bases). The CDR3 extends over 15 amino acids. Looked up from germline, CDR1 is SGHTA and CDR2 is FQGNSA. V lost 5 bases and J lost 3, with 16 bases in between. The CDR3 sequence is CASSPRAARDTEAFF. The CDR3 DNA is TGTGCCAGCAGCCCCAGGGCCGCAAGGGACACTGAAGCTTTCTTT.

This clone was counted between two and nine times. The chain couples TRBV27 to TRBJ2-1; D is possibly TRBD2 (6 bases). This CDR3 is built from 12 residues. CDR1 is MNHEY and CDR2 is SMNVEV in the germline V gene (reference sequence). Trimming removed 3 bases from V and 10 bases from J, with 10 bases in between. CDR3 nucleotides: TGTGCCAGCAGTTTGGAGGGGAGGGAGCAGTTCTTC. It codes for CASSLEGREQFF.

This clone was observed a few times. The chain joins TRBV12-3 or TRBV12-4 to TRBJ2-7, with TRBD1 identical over 8 bases. The J segment lost 3 bases and the V segment lost 6 bases, leaving 4 bases of the junction unmatched. The CDR3 totals 13 residues. CDR3 sequence reads: CASSSDRGYEQYF. The CDR3 DNA sequence: TGTGCCAGCAGCTCCGACAGGGGCTACGAGCAGTACTTC.

The rearrangement links TRBV3-1 (or the pseudogene TRBV3-2) to TRBJ1-2; D may be TRBD1 (5 bases). V lost 1 base and J lost 7, with 16 bases in between. Per germline, CDR1 LGHDT and CDR2 YNNKEL (reference sequence). The CDR3 sequence is 15 residues long. The CDR3 spells CASSQVMAGMIGYTF. Here the CDR3 DNA reads TGTGCCAGCAGCCAAGTGATGGCAGGGATGATTGGCTACACCTTC.

This clone was observed once. The rearrangement joins TRBV29-1 to TRBJ2-7, with D tentatively TRBD2 (6 bases). Germline loops: CDR1 SQVTM, CDR2 ANQGSEA. V gave up 6 bases and J gave up 3 bases, with 15 bases separating them. The CDR3 covers 13 residues. The CDR3: CSVATGGSYEQYF. For the CDR3, the DNA is TGCAGCGTGGCGACCGGGGGAAGCTACGAGCAGTACTTC.

This chain links TRBV5-5 with TRBJ1-1; no clear D. Germline assignment: CDR1 SGHKS and CDR2 YYEKEE (reference sequence). The germline V and J ends were trimmed by 1 base and 8 bases, with 9 bases remaining between them. The CDR3 is made up of 12 amino acids. CDR3 coding DNA: TGTGCCAGCAGCTTGTTGAGGAGGGAAGCTTTCTTT. It yields the protein CASSLLRREAFF.

This clone was seen more than once but under ten times. V gene TRBV7-9 combines with J gene TRBJ1-5; TRBD1 agrees at 9 bases. The CDR3 is 15 residues long. Trimming removed 5 bases from V and 2 bases from J; junction bases left unmatched: 4. Germline CDR1 reads SEHNR; CDR2 reads FQNEAQ (reference sequence). The CDR3 spells CASSPGTGRNQPQHF. CDR3 in DNA: TGTGCCAGCAGCCCCGGGACAGGGCGCAATCAGCCCCAGCATTTT.

This rearrangement joins TRBV30 to TRBJ2-1; the match to TRBD2 covers 8 bases. The germline gives CDR1 GTSNPN, CDR2 SVGIG (reference sequence). The junction had 3 bases not matched to a gene; V was cut back by 0 bases and J by 14 bases. This CDR3 is built from 11 residues. The CDR3 here is CAWSVSGSKFF. CDR3 in DNA: TGTGCCTGGAGTGTGAGCGGGAGTAAGTTCTTC.

The rearrangement joins TRBV3-1 (or the pseudogene TRBV3-2) to TRBJ1-6; 10 nucleotides match TRBD1. Trimming cost V 1 base and J 10 bases; bases outside gene matches: 13. The CDR3 sequence is 18 residues long. CDR1 LGHDT and CDR2 YNNKEL come from the germline V gene (reference sequence). CDR3 region: CASSQGRRGQGYLSPLHF. In nucleotides, the CDR3 is TGTGCCAGCAGCCAAGGAAGACGGGGACAGGGGTACCTATCACCCCTCCACTTT.

To note about this clone: One junction end disagrees with the germline gene, perhaps due to a read error. The chain links TRBV28 to TRBJ2-1; D gene ambiguous. The CDR3 spans 11 residues. Germline CDR1 MDHEN, CDR2 SYDVKM. DNA of the CDR3: TGTGCCAGCAGTTCCTTCAATGAGCAGTTCTTC. As protein: CASSSFNEQFF.

There are a few counts of this clone. The chain has TRBV4-2 and TRBJ1-4; 8 bases fit TRBD1. V shed 4 bases, J shed 8 bases, and the junction held 12 bases outside the gene matches. The CDR3 has 16 amino acids. Germline CDR1 LGHNA, CDR2 YNFKEQ. The CDR3 is CASSPEGRDRNEKLFF. The CDR3 bases are TGTGCCAGCAGCCCAGAAGGTCGGGACAGGAACGAAAAACTGTTTTTT.